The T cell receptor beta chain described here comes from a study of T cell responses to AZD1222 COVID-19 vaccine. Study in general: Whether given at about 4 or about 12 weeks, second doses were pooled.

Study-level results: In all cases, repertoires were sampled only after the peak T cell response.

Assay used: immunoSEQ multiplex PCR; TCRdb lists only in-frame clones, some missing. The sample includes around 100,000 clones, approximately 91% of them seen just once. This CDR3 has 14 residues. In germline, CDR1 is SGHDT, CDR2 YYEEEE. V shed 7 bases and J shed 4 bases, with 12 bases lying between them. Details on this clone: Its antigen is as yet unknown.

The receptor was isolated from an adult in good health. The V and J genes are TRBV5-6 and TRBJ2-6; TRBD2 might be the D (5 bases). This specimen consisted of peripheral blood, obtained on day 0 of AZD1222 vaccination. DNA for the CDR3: TGTGCCAGCGGACTCGGGTCAGGGGCCAACGTCCTGACTTTC. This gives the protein CASGLGSGANVLTF.